This record concerns one T cell receptor beta chain sequence. TCRdb passed the reads through MiXCR, listing each CDR3 protein once. Here the sample spans more than 150,000 distinct CDR3 sequences, 28% being singletons. This entry is derived from a study of T cell repertoires in cytomegalovirus infection. The overall study: Matching HLA type and CMV infection were both indicated by public TCR beta signatures.

This CDR3 has 15 amino acids. Germline V gene lookup returns CDR1 MNHEY and CDR2 SVGEGT. V dropped 6 bases and J dropped 5; count of bases not matched to a gene: 7. Specimen: PBMCs. This chain joins TRBV6-2 or TRBV6-3 and TRBJ2-1, with 10 bases aligning to TRBD1. This TCR was recovered from a human donor in good health (CMV status not recorded). Some clones in this sample may be carry-over from other donors' samples. The chain's CDR3 is CASSERDRGHNEQFF. CDR3 sequence (DNA): TGTGCCAGCAGCGAACGGGACAGGGGACACAATGAGCAGTTCTTC.